This TCR beta chain comes out of a study of blood T cell repertoires in COVID-19. Sequencing used immunoSEQ multiplex PCR; TCRdb keeps in-frame clones, though not all of them. The table has fewer than 300,000 clones, roughly 85% seen once; the top ten hold 5.1%. Between the trimmed V and J ends, which lost 10 bases and 0 bases, there was a span of 13 bases. Germline V gene data show CDR1 as MRHNA and CDR2 as SNTAGT. CDR3 length: 13 amino acids. Sequencing input: peripheral blood. The chain joins TRBV6-4 to TRBJ2-7, with D uncertain. The origin of this receptor is a man in his forties or fifties with active or convalescent COVID-19. The CDR3 region is CATPRLSSYEQYF. The CDR3 region has the DNA TGTGCCACCCCGAGGCTCAGCTCCTACGAGCAGTACTTC.